This TCR beta chain was captured by sequencing in a study of blood T cell repertoires in COVID-19. The wider study: From the United States, Italy and Spain came samples of acute and convalescent COVID-19. From T cells, B-cell-depleted T cells, or PBMCs came the material, which was cDNA or gDNA.

In the authors' workflow: Estimation of nucleated cell counts was performed using reference gene primer amplification. Data came from immunoSEQ multiplex PCR; TCRdb stores just in-frame clones and leaves some out. The V and J calls and clone size come from that table; D and trimming were worked out from the DNA. Among approximately 230,000 clones listed, 87% were seen once. This CDR3 comprises 17 residues. The germline V gene has CDR1 ENHRY and CDR2 SYGVKD. V lost 5 bases, J lost 2 bases, and 19 bases lay in between. The J gene is TRBJ1-5, the V gene TRBV10-3; TRBD1 might be the D (6 bases). The clonotype originates from a young man with active or convalescent COVID-19. Sequenced sample: peripheral blood. CDR3: CAISSGGGGMGNQPQHF. In DNA form, the CDR3 reads TGTGCCATCAGTTCGGGGGGGGGCGGAATGGGCAATCAGCCCCAGCATTTT.